The following is a T cell receptor (beta chain) sequence with its context. Germline CDR1 SGHRS, CDR2 YFSETQ. The trim removed 4 bases at V and 4 bases at J, leaving 5 bases unmatched. This CDR3 region has 14 residues. This entry comes from a study of cytomegalovirus exposure and HLA in healthy donors. Primers: 60 Vbeta forward and 13 Jbeta reverse. Generated by immunoSEQ multiplex PCR, the TCRdb table keeps only in-frame clones and is missing some. The table includes fewer than 200,000 clones, roughly four fifths detected once. The rearrangement joins TRBV5-1 to TRBJ1-3; 7 bases fit TRBD1. This TCR came from a woman aged 50 to 65 in good health and CMV-seronegative. What was sequenced was PBMCs. CDR3 amino acids: CASSQGTAGNTIYF. CDR3 sequence (DNA): TGCGCCAGCAGCCAAGGGACAGCCGGAAACACCATATATTTT.